This T cell receptor beta chain was found in a study of CD8+CD57+ T cells in acquired aplastic anemia. Study-level results: Researchers reported that CD8+ Simpson's diversity was not significantly different in patients versus controls. Patients and controls shared under 35 CD8+ CDR3 sequences, which appeared highly expressed in patients and within their immunodominant clones.

Germline values: CDR1 SGHRS, CDR2 YFSETQ. CDR3 length: 15 residues. CDR3 and TCR beta VDJ profiling relied on genomic DNA as the template. One entry per CDR3 protein results from TCRdb running MiXCR on the reads. This sample yields 160,000 or so distinct CDR3 sequences, of which around half are seen a single time; roughly 3.5% belongs to the top ten. Regarding this clonotype: Its antigen is unidentified. A clone one base away is much larger, so this may be a read error.

The patients chosen for sequencing had shown expansion of CD8+CD57+ cells (detected by flow cytometry). This rearrangement joins TRBV5-1 to TRBJ1-1; 8 positions match TRBD1. The receptor was isolated from a human donor with aplastic anemia. The sequenced sample was sorted CD4+, CD8+, or CD8+CD57+ T cells (not recorded which) from PBMCs. The CDR3 bases are TGCGCCAGCAGCTTGGCCCCGACAGGGGAAACTGAAACTTTCTTT. Its protein is CASSLAPTGETETFF.